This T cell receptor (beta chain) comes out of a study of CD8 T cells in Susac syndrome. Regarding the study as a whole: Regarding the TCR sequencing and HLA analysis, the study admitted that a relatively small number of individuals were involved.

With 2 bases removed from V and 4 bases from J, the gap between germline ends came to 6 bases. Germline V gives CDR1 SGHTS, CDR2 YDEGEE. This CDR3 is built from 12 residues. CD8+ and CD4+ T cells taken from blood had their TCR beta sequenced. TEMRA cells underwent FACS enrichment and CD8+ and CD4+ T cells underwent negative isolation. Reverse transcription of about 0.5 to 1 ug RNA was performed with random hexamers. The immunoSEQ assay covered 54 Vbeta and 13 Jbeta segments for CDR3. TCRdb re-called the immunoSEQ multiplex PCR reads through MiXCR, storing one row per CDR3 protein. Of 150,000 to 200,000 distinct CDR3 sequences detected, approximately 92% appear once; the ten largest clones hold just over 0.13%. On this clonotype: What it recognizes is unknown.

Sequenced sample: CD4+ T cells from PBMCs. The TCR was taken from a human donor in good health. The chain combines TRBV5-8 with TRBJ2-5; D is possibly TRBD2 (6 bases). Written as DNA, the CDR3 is TGTGCCAGCAGCTTCGGGGGAGAGACCCAGTACTTC. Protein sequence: CASSFGGETQYF.